These T cell receptor beta chains were read from a single sample in a study of a mutant IDH1 vaccine in newly diagnosed glioma. For these TCRs, the target antigens are not known. The table came from immunoSEQ multiplex PCR; TCRdb's copy has only in-frame clones and leaves some out. The sample lists around 80,000 clones, approximately 89% occurring once. The source was PBMCs, collected from a glioma patient whose treatment included an IDH1 peptide vaccine. The receptors originated from a woman between 45 and 65 years old with glioma. Each CDR3 is given without its conserved first and last residue. Each record gives: J gene, D gene, V gene, CDR3 protein. D genes are given only for firm matches.

J: TRBJ1-1; D: .; V: TRBV9; CDR3: ASSVQGWGEAF
J: TRBJ2-5; D: TRBD2; V: TRBV4-1; CDR3: ASSLPGLAGGPLRETQY
J: TRBJ1-3; D: .; V: TRBV18; CDR3: ASSPPGNTIY
J: TRBJ2-5; D: .; V: TRBV9; CDR3: ASGGNYPGQETQY
J: TRBJ1-2; D: .; V: TRBV7-2; CDR3: ASTSPYAAGSGYGYT
J: .; D: .; V: TRBV7-9; CDR3: ASSLEGNSEQY
J: TRBJ1-6; D: .; V: TRBV11-2; CDR3: ASSPSKSTPLH
J: TRBJ2-6; D: .; V: TRBV7-3; CDR3: ASSSHPTAPGANVLT
J: TRBJ2-3; D: .; V: TRBV5-1; CDR3: ASSFGLSTDTQY
J: TRBJ2-1; D: .; V: TRBV27; CDR3: ASSLVGSFYNEQF
J: TRBJ2-1; D: TRBD2; V: TRBV7-6; CDR3: ASSLGTSGPPNEQF
J: TRBJ2-1; D: .; V: TRBV28; CDR3: ASSLMDSYNEQF
J: TRBJ2-7; D: .; V: TRBV19; CDR3: ASSTLGGLSYEQY
J: TRBJ2-7; D: .; V: TRBV2; CDR3: ASSTYEQY
J: TRBJ1-5; D: .; V: TRBV27; CDR3: ASSRLQASNQPQH
J: TRBJ2-5; D: TRBD1; V: TRBV2; CDR3: ASSSRGRETQY
J: TRBJ1-5; D: .; V: TRBV19; CDR3: ASRLNSGAFYQPQH
J: TRBJ2-1; D: TRBD2; V: TRBV28; CDR3: ASSLVGGLAGVEQF
J: TRBJ2-3; D: .; V: TRBV21-1; CDR3: ASISLAGGPMSTDTQY
J: TRBJ1-5; D: .; V: TRBV28; CDR3: ASEEAGGNQPQH
J: TRBJ2-5; D: .; V: TRBV10-3; CDR3: AISGGFGETQY
J: TRBJ1-2; D: TRBD1; V: TRBV13; CDR3: ASSPLDRGPQVSDGYT
J: TRBJ1-2; D: .; V: TRBV2; CDR3: ASRGSGYT
J: TRBJ2-5; D: .; V: TRBV7-7; CDR3: ASSFDREETQY